This T cell receptor (beta chain) was captured by sequencing in a study of cytomegalovirus exposure and HLA in healthy donors. Findings of the study overall: In an earlier analysis, in 620 or so donors, most V segments appeared productive either ~87% or ~30% of the time.

To note about this clone: The antigen remains undetermined.

Primers: 60 Vbeta forward and 13 Jbeta reverse. TCRdb's copy holds only in-frame clones and misses some; the assay was immunoSEQ multiplex PCR. Here the sample spans about 190,000 clones, about four fifths being singletons. Germline CDR1 KGHSH, CDR2 LQKENI. The germline V and J ends were trimmed by 3 bases and 2 bases, with 15 bases remaining between them. This CDR3 is built from 16 residues. Sequencing was done on a sample of PBMCs. The source is a man between 18 and 35 years old in good health and CMV-seronegative. The genes are TRBV18 and TRBJ2-3; tentative D call: TRBD2 (5 bases). CDR3 protein: CASSPPSGRTTDTQYF. The CDR3 DNA reads TGTGCCAGCTCACCTCCTAGTGGGAGAACCACAGATACGCAGTATTTT.